This T cell receptor beta chain was observed in a study of T cell responses to AZD1222 COVID-19 vaccine (dated by TCRdb to about 2021). In the study overall: TCR sequencing was performed for fewer than 250 trial participants, of whom about 200 were given two doses of AZD1222 and some 25 were given two doses of MenACWY control vaccine. Enrollment into the trials was organized by age into subgroups of 18-55, 56-69 and 70-plus years, and those subgroups contained roughly 140, 27 and 60 TCR-sequenced participants, respectively.

The CDR3 measures 16 amino acids from cysteine to phenylalanine. The DNA shown is the 48-base CDR3, in frame from base 1. CDR1 and CDR2 are drawn from the germline V gene (reference sequence): SSHAT, FNYEAQ. With respect to this clone: Its antigen remains undetermined. The junction differs from germline at one of its ends, possibly a read error.

Study-level results and caveats: Because no day 14 peak-response samples were available, the repertoires could be characterized only after the peak T cell response. The 56-69-year group was small, and its depth increase did not reach significance, likely because of low power. Epitopes outside the regions mutated in the B.1.351 and B.1.1.7 variants were reportedly recognized by nearly half of the unique spike-specific TCRs. A significant rise in spike-specific TCR breadth and depth was observed after two AZD1222 doses relative to day 0 and relative to MenACWY recipients. The vaccine-associated CD4 TCRs covered the entire spike protein, and the dominant responses fell in regions 160-218 and 743-854. Conclusions about previously exposed vaccinees were limited because only a handful of AZD1222 recipients were SARS-CoV-2 seropositive at baseline. Participants were mostly white British, with more females than males. The authors suggested clonal diversity may have been underestimated.

In light of the paper, this sample's time point label describes: about 28 days (+/-7) after the second vaccine dose. AZD1222 recipients whose second dose came at about 4 weeks and those whose second dose came at about 12 weeks were combined into one group, since spike-specific TCR depth and breadth did not differ between the two schedules. The vaccinee samples were drawn from two UK trials, COV001 and COV002, one of which was a single-blind randomized controlled phase 2/3 trial testing AZD1222 (ChAdOx1 nCoV-19) in healthy adults. For TCRbeta chain sequencing, PBMC samples were collected from trial participants at day 0 and at day 28 after the second dose. The CDR3 regions of human TCRbeta chains were subjected to immunosequencing. As for how the authors treated the data: TCRs in the repertoires were matched against a reference library of SARS-CoV-2-specific TCRs that had been generated with the MIRA antigen-specificity platform. Breadth was defined as the fraction of unique TCRs that were SARS-CoV-2-associated, and depth was defined as the fraction of total T cells that were SARS-CoV-2-associated. Using the MIRA data, every spike-specific TCR was mapped to the spike region that the TCR reacted to and assigned to either a CD4 or a CD8 class. Log10-transformed breadth and depth values were compared by one-way ANOVA with Sidak's multiple comparisons tests. Sourced from immuneACCESS, this table was stored by TCRdb with only in-frame sequences that have V and J called. A share of the clones is absent; for the studies checked, an unresolved V gene accounts for under half, and the remainder has no known explanation. V and J calls and clone size are as listed in that table; D and trimming were resolved from the DNA. This sample is represented by 250,000 to 300,000 clones; about 94% of them were singletons. The top ten clonotypes cover roughly 0.6% of the sample.

The clonotype comes from an adult who received the AZD1222 COVID-19 vaccine. The chain is assembled from TRBV7-7 and TRBJ2-2; TRBD1 could be the D gene, as 6 bases match. Sequenced here: peripheral blood, sampled 28 days after the second AZD1222 dose. The nucleotide sequence reads TGTGCTAGCAGCCCCCGAGGGGTGAGGGGGACCGGGGAGCTGTTTTTT. Its translation is CASSPRGVRGTGELFF.